One and the same sample provided the 3 T cell receptor beta chains below, sequenced in a study of metastatic and nonmetastatic thyroid tumors. TCRdb re-called the PCR reads with MiXCR. The sample holds about 39,000 clones; 16% are singletons and the top ten take 22%. None of the patients had undergone any treatment ahead of thyroid surgery. The sample consisted of blood. These receptors came from a female donor with papillary thyroid cancer or a benign thyroid nodule (not recorded which). Some clones in this sample may be carry-over from other donors' samples.

This clone came up many times. The V call is TRBV12-3 or TRBV12-4, the J call TRBJ1-1, with 11 bases fitting TRBD1. The CDR3 is 18 residues long. J gave up 0 bases and V 4 bases, and 10 bases lay outside the gene matches. As DNA, the CDR3 is TGTGCCAGCAGTTGGGACCGGACAGGGGGCCTAATGAACACTGAAGCTTTCTTT. Its translation is CASSWDRTGGLMNTEAFF.

This clone was counted many times. Its ends do not fully match the called genes, so a read error is possible. V and J are TRBV20-1 and TRBJ2-1, with D maybe TRBD1 (5 bases). Germline CDR1 and CDR2: DFQATT and SNEGSKA (reference sequence). This CDR3 is built from 12 residues. The CDR3 reads CSVRRGDNEQFF. The CDR3 bases are TGCAGTGTTAGAAGGGGCGACAATGAGCAGTTCTTC.

The V call is TRBV30, the J call TRBJ2-2, with D tentatively TRBD1 (6 bases). The CDR3 is made up of 16 amino acids. Trimming shortened V by 3 bases and J by 2 bases, and 16 bases separated the two germline ends. Germline V gives CDR1 GTSNPN, CDR2 SVGIG (reference sequence). The CDR3 region is CAWRLFGTLNTGELFF. The CDR3 DNA sequence: TGTGCCTGGAGGCTATTCGGGACACTCAACACCGGGGAGCTGTTTTTT.